What follows is one TCR beta chain and its context. Its antigen remains unknown. The missing conserved phenylalanine or tryptophan at the end of this CDR3 makes a read error likely. The study drew donors from healthy Caucasian individuals in Russia aged roughly 6 to 100. The data are from a study of blood T cells in healthy people across ages. Study-wide results and limits: Estimated diversity, derived from one million T cells, was regarded as an underestimate.

Germline CDR1 KGHDR, CDR2 SFDVKD. This CDR3 contains 14 residues. V was shortened by 0 bases and J by 4 bases, with 7 bases between the two germline ends. Sample-barcoded 5' priming and a J-beta primer mix drove a second PCR of roughly 7 to 11 cycles. The yield of each sample was at least 2.5 million CDR3-containing paired-end reads. Using its own MiXCR run on the 5' RACE reads, TCRdb lists one record per CDR3 protein. This table holds 550,000 to 650,000 distinct CDR3 sequences, roughly 30% found once. This sequence joins TRBV24-1 and TRBJ2-3; D perhaps matches TRBD2 (6 bases). The receptor was derived from an elderly woman in good health. Sample: blood. The CDR3 loop reads CATSDLWEADTQYL. Written as DNA, the CDR3 is TGTGCCACCAGTGATTTGTGGGAGGCAGATACGCAGTATCTT.